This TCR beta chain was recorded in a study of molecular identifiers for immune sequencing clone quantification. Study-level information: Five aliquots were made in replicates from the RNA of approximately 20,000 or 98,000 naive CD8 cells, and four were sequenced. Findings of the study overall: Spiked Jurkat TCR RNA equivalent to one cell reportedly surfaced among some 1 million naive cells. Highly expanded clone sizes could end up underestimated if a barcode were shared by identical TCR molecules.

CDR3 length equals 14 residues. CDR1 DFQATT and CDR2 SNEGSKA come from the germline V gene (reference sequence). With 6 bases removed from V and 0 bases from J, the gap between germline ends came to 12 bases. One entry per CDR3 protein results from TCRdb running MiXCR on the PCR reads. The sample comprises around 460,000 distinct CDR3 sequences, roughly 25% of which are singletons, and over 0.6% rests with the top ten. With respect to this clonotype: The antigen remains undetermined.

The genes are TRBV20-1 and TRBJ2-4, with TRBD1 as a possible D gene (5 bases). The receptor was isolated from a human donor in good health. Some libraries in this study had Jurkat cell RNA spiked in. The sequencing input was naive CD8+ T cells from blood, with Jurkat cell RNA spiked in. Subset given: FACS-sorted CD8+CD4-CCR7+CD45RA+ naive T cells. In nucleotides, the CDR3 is TGCAGTGCATATCAGACAGTAGCCAAAAACATTCAGTACTTC. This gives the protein CSAYQTVAKNIQYF.